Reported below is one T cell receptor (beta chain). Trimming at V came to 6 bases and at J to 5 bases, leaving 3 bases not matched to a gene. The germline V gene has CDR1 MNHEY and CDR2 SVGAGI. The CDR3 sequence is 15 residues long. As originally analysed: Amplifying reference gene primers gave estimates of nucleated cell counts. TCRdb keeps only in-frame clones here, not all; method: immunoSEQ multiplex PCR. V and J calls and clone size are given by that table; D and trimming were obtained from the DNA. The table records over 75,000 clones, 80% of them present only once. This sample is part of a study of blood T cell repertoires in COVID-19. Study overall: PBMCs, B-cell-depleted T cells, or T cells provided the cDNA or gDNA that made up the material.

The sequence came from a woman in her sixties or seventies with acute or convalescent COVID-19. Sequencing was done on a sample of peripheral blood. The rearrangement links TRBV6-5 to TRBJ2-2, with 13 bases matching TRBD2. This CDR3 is CASRGLAGVTGELFF. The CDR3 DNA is TGTGCCAGCAGAGGACTAGCGGGAGTTACCGGGGAGCTGTTTTTT.